The 19 T cell receptor beta chains listed next were all sequenced from one sample in a study of shared clonotypes between healthy human individuals. TCRdb keeps only in-frame clones here, not all; method: immunoSEQ multiplex PCR. The sample carries 2,100,000 or so clones, 90% to 97% recorded once. Sequencing was done on a sample of naive CD4+ T cells sorted from blood. Subset in this sample: CD45RA+ positively selected. The receptors here all came from a man in his late teens or twenties in good health.

The gene calls are TRBV10-3 and TRBJ1-4; 9 bases match TRBD1. The CDR3 is 14 residues long. The V gene's germline CDR1 is ENHRY and CDR2 SYGVKD. J lost 6 bases, V lost 6 bases, and 5 bases had no gene match. The CDR3 nucleotides are TGTGCCATCAGGCCGGGACAGGGAGATGAAAAACTGTTTTTT. This translates into CAIRPGQGDEKLFF.

The V gene is TRBV11-2, the J gene TRBJ2-7, with 9 bases lining up with TRBD1. Germline V CDR1 and CDR2: SGHAT, FQNNGV. The length of the CDR3 is 15 residues. The V and J ends lost 5 bases and 2 bases, in that order; junction bases with no gene match: 7. This CDR3 is CASSSAGTGPYEQYF. The DNA of the CDR3 is TGTGCCAGCAGCAGCGCCGGGACAGGGCCCTACGAGCAGTACTTC.

DNA of the CDR3: TGTGCCTGGACTGCCGGGGCCAACGTCCTGACTTTC. This gives the protein CAWTAGANVLTF. The chain carries TRBV30 and TRBJ2-6; D uncertain. The V end was cut by 4 bases, the J end by 4 bases, with 5 bases between. The CDR3 consists of 12 residues. Germline V gene lookup returns CDR1 GTSNPN and CDR2 SVGIG (reference sequence).

Details on this clone: This sample also contains other DNA sequences that code for the same CDR3. The V gene is TRBV5-4, the J gene TRBJ2-3; 11 nucleotides match TRBD2. The CDR3 runs 17 residues. Germline V CDR1 and CDR2: SGHNT, YYREEE (reference sequence). After removal of 2 bases from V and 0 bases from J, the junction contained 5 bases not matched to a gene. The CDR3 is CASSLALAGASTDTQYF. CDR3 coding DNA: TGTGCCAGCAGCTTAGCACTAGCGGGGGCTAGCACAGATACGCAGTATTTT.

This rearrangement joins TRBV1 to TRBJ1-5. TRBV1 corresponds to a pseudogene. This CDR3 contains 19 residues. As DNA, the CDR3 is TGCACCAGCAGCCAAGATTGTGCTCAGGGCGGGGGGGGAGATCAGCCCCAGCATTTT. It codes for CTSSQDCAQGGGGDQPQHF.

Turning to this clone: The same CDR3 is also encoded by other DNA sequences in this sample. The chain carries TRBV5-6 and TRBJ1-1, with D possibly being TRBD1 (5 bases). Trimming stripped 1 base from V and 4 bases from J, with 11 bases between. Germline lookup yields CDR1 SGHDT and CDR2 YYEEEE. The CDR3 has 14 residues. This chain's CDR3 is CASSLPGGGTEAFF. CDR3 sequence (DNA): TGTGCCAGCAGCTTGCCGGGTGGGGGCACTGAAGCTTTCTTT.

The V call is TRBV5-1, the J call TRBJ2-7, with D maybe TRBD2 (6 bases). Germline lookup yields CDR1 SGHRS and CDR2 YFSETQ. The CDR3 contains 14 residues. With 4 bases removed from V and 5 bases from J, the gap between germline ends came to 16 bases. The CDR3, as DNA: TGCGCCAGCAGCCTAGGGACTCCCGGGGACGAGCAGTACTTC. Translated, it gives CASSLGTPGDEQYF. The full variable domain, rest sourced from reference TRBV5-1 and TRBJ2-7, is KAGVTQTPRYLIKTRGQQVTLSCSPISGHRSVSWYQQTPGQGLQFLFEYFSETQRNKGNFPGRFSGRQFSNSRSEMNVSTLELGDSALYLCASSLGTPGDEQYFGPGTRLTVT.

V gene TRBV19 combines with J gene TRBJ1-5, with no clear D. CDR3 length: 15 residues. Germline V lookup: CDR1 LNHDA, CDR2 SQIVND (reference sequence). The V end lost 1 base, the J end lost 3 bases, and 10 bases lay between the germline ends. Written as DNA, the CDR3 is TGTGCCAGTAGTATAGGGGTTACTCCCAATCAGCCCCAGCATTTT. Protein: CASSIGVTPNQPQHF.

The J gene is TRBJ1-4, the V gene TRBV30; TRBD1 matches 8 bases. The CDR3 length is 14 residues. Per the germline V gene, CDR1 is GTSNPN and CDR2 is SVGIG (reference sequence). V dropped 1 base and J dropped 7; count of bases not matched to a gene: 5. The CDR3 spells CAWSGQGLGEKLFF. The CDR3 DNA sequence: TGTGCCTGGAGTGGACAGGGGTTAGGTGAAAAACTGTTTTTT.

Points on this clone: In the same sample, other DNA sequences code for this CDR3. The chain links TRBV6-5 to TRBJ1-2; 7 bases agree with TRBD1. Germline V gives CDR1 MNHEY, CDR2 SVGAGI. There are 14 residues in the CDR3. The J segment lost 5 bases and the V segment lost 0 bases, leaving 3 bases of the junction unmatched. CDR3 DNA: TGTGCCAGCAGTTACTCCGGGACAGTTTATGGCTACACCTTC. Its protein is CASSYSGTVYGYTF.

This clone was counted once. The chain couples TRBV12-5 to TRBJ2-2; a possible D gene is TRBD2 (6 bases). Germline CDR1 is LGHNT and CDR2 is FRNRAP. This CDR3 contains 21 residues. With 5 bases removed from V and 4 bases from J, the gap between germline ends came to 32 bases. CDR3 in amino acids: CASGPDLAGIFADRSTGELFF. CDR3 coding DNA: TGTGCTAGTGGTCCCGATCTTGCGGGAATCTTTGCGGATCGGAGCACCGGGGAGCTGTTTTTT. The full variable domain, its missing parts supplied by reference TRBV12-5 and TRBJ2-2, is DARVTQTPRHKVTEMGQEVTMRCQPILGHNTVFWYRQTMMQGLELLAYFRNRAPLDDSGMPKDRFSAEMPDATLATLKIQPSEPRDSAVYFCASGPDLAGIFADRSTGELFFGEGSRLTVL.

The chain is built from TRBV10-3 and TRBJ1-1; 9 nucleotides match TRBD1. Unmatched junction bases numbered 5, after V lost 2 bases and J lost 10 bases. There are 13 residues in the CDR3. The germline gives CDR1 ENHRY, CDR2 SYGVKD. The CDR3 DNA sequence: TGTGCCATCAGTGAGGGGGGGACAGGGTTAGCTTTCTTT. Its translation: CAISEGGTGLAFF.

On this clone itself: Other nucleotide sequences from this sample produce the same CDR3. The V call is TRBV18, the J call TRBJ2-7, with D perhaps assigned TRBD1 or TRBD2 (5 bases each). V dropped 3 bases and J dropped 2 bases, with 11 bases sitting between them. This CDR3 spans 14 amino acids. Germline CDR1 reads KGHSH; CDR2 reads LQKENI. Here the CDR3 reads CASSPGRNTYEQYF. CDR3 nucleotides: TGTGCCAGCTCACCGGGACGTAATACCTACGAGCAGTACTTC.

About this clone: In the same sample, other DNA sequences code for this CDR3. The V and J genes are TRBV18 and TRBJ2-5, with 9 nucleotides matching TRBD1. Unmatched junction bases numbered 2, after V lost 4 bases and J lost 5 bases. The germline gives CDR1 KGHSH, CDR2 LQKENI. CDR3 size: 13 residues. The CDR3 loop reads CASSRDREETQYF. In DNA, the CDR3 is TGTGCCAGCTCACGGGACAGGGAGGAGACCCAGTACTTC.

The chain uses TRBV2 and TRBJ2-7; possibly TRBD1 or TRBD2 for D (5 bases each). Germline CDR1 is SNHLY and CDR2 is FYNNEI. Trimming stripped 4 bases from V and 6 bases from J, with 10 bases between. The CDR3 totals 12 residues. The CDR3 bases are TGTGCCAGCAGTGGGGGGTTTCGCGAGCAGTACTTC. It specifies CASSGGFREQYF.

This chain connects TRBV5-1 to TRBJ1-3; possibly TRBD1 for D (5 bases). The CDR3 is 16 amino acids. CDR1 SGHRS and CDR2 YFSETQ come from the germline V gene. Trimming shortened V by 4 bases and J by 0 bases, and 14 bases separated the two germline ends. CDR3 region: CASSREGQNSGNTIYF. CDR3 sequence (DNA): TGCGCCAGCAGCCGGGAGGGGCAGAACTCTGGAAACACCATATATTTT.

In DNA, the CDR3 is TGTGCCTGGAGTGCCCGGCCGTACGAGCAGTACTTC. This codes for CAWSARPYEQYF. The chain couples TRBV30 to TRBJ2-7; D is unresolved. The CDR3 length is 12 residues. V was shortened by 1 base and J by 4 bases, with 8 bases between the two germline ends. Germline V gene lookup returns CDR1 GTSNPN and CDR2 SVGIG (reference sequence).

This clone has just one count. The chain recombines TRBV30 with TRBJ1-2, with D hard to call. Trimming removed 1 base at V and 8 bases at J, with 11 bases between. Germline CDR1 reads GTSNPN; CDR2 reads SVGIG (reference sequence). The CDR3 totals 12 residues. Here the CDR3 reads CAWSEAPGGYTF. The CDR3 DNA reads as TGTGCCTGGAGTGAAGCTCCGGGAGGCTACACCTTC.

The chain recombines TRBV15 with TRBJ1-3; the D gene is possibly TRBD1 (6 bases). The CDR3 has 15 residues. Looked up from germline, CDR1 is LNHNV and CDR2 is YYDKDF (reference sequence). V lost 3 bases and J 8 bases, leaving 17 bases between the germline ends. CDR3 loop: CATSSTGKTGHTIYF. CDR3 DNA sequence: TGTGCCACCAGCAGCACAGGGAAAACGGGGCACACCATATATTTT.